Following are 10 T cell receptor beta chains from one sample sequenced in a study of read filtering for tumor transcriptome and immune sequencing (dated by TCRdb to the early 2020s). The sequencing machine was an Illumina HiSeq 4000. TCR libraries were constructed from 300 to 400 ng RNA using the Immunoverse kit, and molecular barcoded adaptors covering alpha/delta and beta/gamma chains were employed. The public reads were reanalyzed by TCRdb: fastp trimming at Q25, MiXCR alignment, in-frame beta chains only. Each entry merges the rows of one CDR3 protein and shows their most common DNA and genes. The sample table contains about 50,000 distinct CDR3 sequences; only one count was recorded for about a fifth of them. The top ten clones comprise 30% to 45% of the sample. Input material: a population of CD138-negative cells sorted from bone marrow. Sample cell subset or site, as interpreted from the label and publication: bone marrow mononuclear cells depleted of CD138+ plasma/myeloma cells by negative magnetic selection. The receptor set was obtained from a donor aged 40 or over with multiple myeloma.

This clonotype was counted at least ten times. The chain carries TRBV2 and TRBJ2-1; TRBD1 agrees at 12 bases. This CDR3 region has 16 residues. Unmatched junction bases numbered 13, after V lost 7 bases and J lost 9 bases. CDR1 and CDR2 from the germline V gene are SNHLY and FYNNEI. The CDR3 sequence: CASTLPGQGAHGEQFF. The CDR3 nucleotides are TGTGCCAGCACGCTTCCGGGACAGGGGGCGCATGGTGAGCAGTTCTTC.

For this clonotype: A much larger clone differs by one base, so this may be a read error. V gene TRBV5-1 combines with J gene TRBJ2-5; D gene unclear. Looked up from germline, CDR1 is SGHRS and CDR2 is YFSETQ. CDR3 size: 13 residues. The V end was cut by 7 bases, the J end by 2 bases, with 12 bases between. The CDR3 sequence: CASEKEVQETQYF. The CDR3 DNA follows: TGCGCCAGCGAAAAAGAAGTTCAAGAGACCCAGTACTTC.

This clonotype came up many times. The DNA for the CDR3 is TGCAGCGTAGATACTAGCGGGAGTGGGGAGACCCAGTACTTC. It yields the protein CSVDTSGSGETQYF. V gene TRBV29-1 combines with J gene TRBJ2-5, with TRBD2 matching over 11 bases. The V gene end was trimmed by 6 bases and the J gene end by 5 bases; junction bases not matched to a gene: 8. The CDR3 length is 14 residues. Per the germline V gene, CDR1 is SQVTM and CDR2 is ANQGSEA.

This clonotype showed up many times. The genes are TRBV7-2 and TRBJ2-1; 7 positions agree with TRBD2. The V gene's germline CDR1 is SGHTA and CDR2 FQGNSA. Losses at the gene ends were 6 bases for V and 5 bases for J; bases not matched to a gene: 10. CDR3 length: 15 residues. The chain's CDR3 is CASSLRLAENNEQFF. In DNA form, the CDR3 reads TGTGCCAGCAGTCTAAGGCTAGCGGAAAACAATGAGCAGTTCTTC. Variable domain in full (rest from reference TRBV7-2 and TRBJ2-1): GAGVSQSPSNKVTEKGKDVELRCDPISGHTALYWYRQSLGQGLEFLIYFQGNSAPDKSGLPSDRFSAERTGGSVSTLTIQRTQQEDSAVYLCASSLRLAENNEQFFGPGTRLTVL.

This clonotype was seen ten or more times. The chain is built from TRBV6-1 and TRBJ1-2; the D is unclear. This CDR3 spans 13 amino acids. CDR1 and CDR2 from the germline V gene are MNHNS and SASEGT. The V end was cut by 2 bases, the J end by 8 bases, with 12 bases between. The CDR3 bases are TGTGCCAGCAGTGAAATCTGGTCGACAGGCTACACCTTC. This encodes CASSEIWSTGYTF.

With regard to this clonotype: This may come from a read error, since a much larger clone is one base off. This chain links TRBV25-1 with TRBJ2-7, with D unclear. This CDR3 is 14 amino acids long. Germline lookup yields CDR1 MGHDK and CDR2 SYGVNS. CDR3 bases: TGTGCCGGCAGTGAGAGTTTAAGCTCCTACGAGCAGTACTTC. Residues: CAGSESLSSYEQYF.

This clonotype was counted ten times or more. The rearrangement joins TRBV25-1 to TRBJ2-3, with 8 bases that match TRBD2. V shed 8 bases, J shed 0 bases, and the junction held 7 bases outside the gene matches. This CDR3 is built from 15 residues. Germline V gives CDR1 MGHDK, CDR2 SYGVNS. CDR3 sequence reads: CASASLAESTDTQYF. The CDR3 nucleotides are TGTGCCAGCGCCTCACTAGCGGAGAGCACAGATACGCAGTATTTT.

This clonotype was seen a few times. The chain has TRBV6-1 and TRBJ1-1; the D gene is possibly TRBD1 (5 bases). Trimming took off 3 bases at V and 4 bases at J, with 9 bases between the two ends. The CDR3 runs 13 residues. CDR1 is MNHNS, CDR2 SASEGT, per germline. CDR3 residues: CASSDRESTEAFF. The DNA for the CDR3 is TGTGCCAGCAGTGACAGGGAGAGCACTGAAGCTTTCTTT.

This clonotype was picked up a small number of times. The chain joins TRBV29-1 to TRBJ2-1; 9 bases map to TRBD2. Germline assignment: CDR1 SQVTM and CDR2 ANQGSEA. V was pared by 5 bases and J by 7 bases, with 9 bases of the junction left unmatched. The CDR3 is 14 residues long. CDR3 in DNA: TGCAGCGTTCTCGGCCTAGCGGGACTTAATGAGCAGTTCTTC. This translates into CSVLGLAGLNEQFF.

There are many counts of this clonotype. The gene calls are TRBV11-2 and TRBJ1-5, with D uncertain. The V gene lost 0 bases and the J gene lost 1 base, with 13 bases spanning the gap. Per germline, CDR1 SGHAT and CDR2 FQNNGV. The CDR3 runs 17 residues. The CDR3 region is CASSLDFEGRSNQPQHF. DNA for the CDR3: TGTGCCAGCAGCTTAGATTTCGAAGGTAGGAGCAATCAGCCCCAGCATTTT.